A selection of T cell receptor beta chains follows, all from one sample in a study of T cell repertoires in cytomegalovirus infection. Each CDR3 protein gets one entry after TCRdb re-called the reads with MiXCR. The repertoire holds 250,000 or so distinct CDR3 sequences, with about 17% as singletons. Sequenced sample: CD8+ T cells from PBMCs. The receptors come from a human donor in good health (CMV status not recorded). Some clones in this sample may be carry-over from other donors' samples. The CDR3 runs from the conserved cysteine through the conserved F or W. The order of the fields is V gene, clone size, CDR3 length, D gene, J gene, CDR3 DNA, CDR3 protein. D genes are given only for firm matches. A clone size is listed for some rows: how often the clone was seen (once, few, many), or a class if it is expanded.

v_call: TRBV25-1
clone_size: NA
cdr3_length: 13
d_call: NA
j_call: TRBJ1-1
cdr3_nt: TGTGCCAGCAGTGGGACCGGGATAACTGAAGCTTTCTTT
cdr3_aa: CASSGTGITEAFF

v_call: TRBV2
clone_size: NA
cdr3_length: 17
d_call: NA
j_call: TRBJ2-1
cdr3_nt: TGTGCCAGCAAGGGTTGGAGAGGACTCGTTAGGCGGGATGAGCAGTTCTTC
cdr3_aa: CASKGWRGLVRRDEQFF

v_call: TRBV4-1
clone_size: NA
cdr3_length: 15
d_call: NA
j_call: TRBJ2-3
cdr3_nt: TGTGCCAGCAGCCAAGATGGGGATCCCCGGGATACGCAGTATTTT
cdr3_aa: CASSQDGDPRDTQYF

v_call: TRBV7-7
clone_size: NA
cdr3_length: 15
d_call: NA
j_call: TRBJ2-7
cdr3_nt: TGTGCTAGCAGCTTACAAGGAGGCGGCTCCTACGAGCAGTACTTC
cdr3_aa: CASSLQGGGSYEQYF

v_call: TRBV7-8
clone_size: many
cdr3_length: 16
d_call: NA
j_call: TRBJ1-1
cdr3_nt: TGTGCCAGCAGCTTAGTCCAGGTCGCGGGGAACACTGAAGCTTTCTTT
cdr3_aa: CASSLVQVAGNTEAFF

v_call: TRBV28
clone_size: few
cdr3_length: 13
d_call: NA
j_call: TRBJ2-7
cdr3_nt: TGTGCCAGTAAGCCCCAGGGTCCCTACGAGCAGTACTTC
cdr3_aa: CASKPQGPYEQYF

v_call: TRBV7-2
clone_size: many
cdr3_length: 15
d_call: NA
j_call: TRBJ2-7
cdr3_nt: TGTGCCAGCAGCTTTGGATCCGGGGGCTCCTACGAGCAGTACTTC
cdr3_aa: CASSFGSGGSYEQYF

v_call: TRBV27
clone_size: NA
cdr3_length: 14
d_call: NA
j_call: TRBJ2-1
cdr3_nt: TGTGCCAGCAGTCGGGGCACGGGCTACAATGAGCAGTTCTTC
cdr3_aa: CASSRGTGYNEQFF

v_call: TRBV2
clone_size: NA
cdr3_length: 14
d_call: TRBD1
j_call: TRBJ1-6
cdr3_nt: TGTGCCAGCAGTCAGACAGGGGGCTGGTCACCCCTCCACTTT
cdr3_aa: CASSQTGGWSPLHF

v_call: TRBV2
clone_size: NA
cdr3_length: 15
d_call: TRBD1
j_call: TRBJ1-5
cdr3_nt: TGTGCCAGCAGCGCGGGACAGGGGGTAATTCAGCCCCAGCATTTT
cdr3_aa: CASSAGQGVIQPQHF

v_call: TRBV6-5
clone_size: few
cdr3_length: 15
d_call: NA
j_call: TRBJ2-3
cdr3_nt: TGTGCCAGCAGCTTGGACTGGGGGGCCCCAGATACGCAGTATTTT
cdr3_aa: CASSLDWGAPDTQYF

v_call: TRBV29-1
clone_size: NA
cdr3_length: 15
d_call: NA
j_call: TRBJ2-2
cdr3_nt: TGCAGCGTTCTTAACACGGAGGGGAGAGCCGGGGAGCTGTTTTTT
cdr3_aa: CSVLNTEGRAGELFF

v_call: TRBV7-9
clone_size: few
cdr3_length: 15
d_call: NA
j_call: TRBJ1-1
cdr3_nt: TGTGCCAGCAGTAACCGAGGACATTTGAACACTGAAGCTTTCTTT
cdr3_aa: CASSNRGHLNTEAFF

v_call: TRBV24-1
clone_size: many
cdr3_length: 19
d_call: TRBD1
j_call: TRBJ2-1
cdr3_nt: TGTGCCACCAGTGATTTTGGCAGAGGGGGCTCGGAGGTCTACAATGAGCAGTTCTTC
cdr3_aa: CATSDFGRGGSEVYNEQFF

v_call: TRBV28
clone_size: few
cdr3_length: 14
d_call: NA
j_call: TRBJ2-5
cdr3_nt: TGTGCCAGCAGTTTTGGGTTAGTAGCAAAGACCCAGTACTTC
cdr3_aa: CASSFGLVAKTQYF

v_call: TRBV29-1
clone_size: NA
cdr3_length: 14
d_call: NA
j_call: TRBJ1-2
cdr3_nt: TGCAGCGTTGAAGAATTGGCGAATAACTATGGCTACACCTTC
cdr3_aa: CSVEELANNYGYTF

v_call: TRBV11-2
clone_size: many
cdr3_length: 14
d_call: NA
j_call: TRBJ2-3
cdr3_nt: TGTGCCAGCAGCTTAGTTGGTCGCACAGATACGCAGTATTTT
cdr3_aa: CASSLVGRTDTQYF

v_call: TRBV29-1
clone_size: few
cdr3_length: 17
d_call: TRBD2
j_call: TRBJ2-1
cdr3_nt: TGCAGCGTTGAAGCCCCTAGCGGACGACGCTCTCGCAATGAGCAGTTCTTC
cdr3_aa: CSVEAPSGRRSRNEQFF

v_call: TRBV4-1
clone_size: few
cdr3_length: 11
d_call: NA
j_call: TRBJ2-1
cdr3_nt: TGCGCCAGCAGCAAGGGGAATGAGCAGTTCTTC
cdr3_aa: CASSKGNEQFF

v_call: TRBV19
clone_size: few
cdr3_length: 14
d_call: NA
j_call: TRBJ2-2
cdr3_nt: TGTGCCAGTAGTTACTACACGAACACCGGGGAGCTGTTTTTT
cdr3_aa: CASSYYTNTGELFF

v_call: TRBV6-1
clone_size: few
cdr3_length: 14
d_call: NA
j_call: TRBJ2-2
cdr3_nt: TGTGCCAGCCTCAGGCTGAGCGGCACCGGGGAGCTGTTTTTT
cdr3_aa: CASLRLSGTGELFF

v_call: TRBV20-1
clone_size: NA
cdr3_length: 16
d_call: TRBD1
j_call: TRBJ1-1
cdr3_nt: TGCAGTGCTAGAGGGGCCCGACAGGGGATGAACACTGAAGCTTTCTTT
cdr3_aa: CSARGARQGMNTEAFF

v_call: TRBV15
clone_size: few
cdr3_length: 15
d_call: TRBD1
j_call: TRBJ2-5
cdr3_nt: TGTGCCACCAGCAAGTCCGGGACAGGGGGTCAGACCCAGTACTTC
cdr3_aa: CATSKSGTGGQTQYF

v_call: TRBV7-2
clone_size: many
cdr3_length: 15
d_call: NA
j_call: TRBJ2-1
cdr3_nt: TGTGCCAGCGTTTTGTCCCTATCGGGACACAATGAGCAGTTCTTC
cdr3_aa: CASVLSLSGHNEQFF

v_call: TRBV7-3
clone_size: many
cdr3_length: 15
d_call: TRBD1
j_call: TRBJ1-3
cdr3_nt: TGTGCCAGCAGCCCAGGGGGAGGCTCTGGAAACACCATATATTTT
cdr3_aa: CASSPGGGSGNTIYF

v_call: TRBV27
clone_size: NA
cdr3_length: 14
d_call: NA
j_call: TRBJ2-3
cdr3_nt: TGTGCCAGCAGTTTATCGATGGGGGCAGATACGCAGTATTTT
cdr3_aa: CASSLSMGADTQYF

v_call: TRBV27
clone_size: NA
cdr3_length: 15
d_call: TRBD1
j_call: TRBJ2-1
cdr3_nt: TGTGCCAGCAGTTACGGGACAGGGGACGGCAATGAGCAGTTCTTC
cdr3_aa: CASSYGTGDGNEQFF

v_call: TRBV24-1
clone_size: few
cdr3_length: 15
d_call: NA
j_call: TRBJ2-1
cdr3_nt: TGTGCCACCAGTGATTTAAGGGGTAACGGCAATGAGCAGTTCTTC
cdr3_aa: CATSDLRGNGNEQFF

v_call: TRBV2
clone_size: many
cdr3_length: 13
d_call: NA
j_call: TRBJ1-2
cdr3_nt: TGTGCCAGCTTTGCTCAGGGTCGGAATGGCTACACCTTC
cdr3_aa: CASFAQGRNGYTF

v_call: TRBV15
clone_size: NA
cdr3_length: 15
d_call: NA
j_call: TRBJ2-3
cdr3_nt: TGTGCCACGCTTGGTAGCGCTGATAGCACAGATACGCAGTATTTT
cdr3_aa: CATLGSADSTDTQYF

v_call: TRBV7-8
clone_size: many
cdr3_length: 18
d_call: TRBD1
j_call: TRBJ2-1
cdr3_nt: TGTGCCAGCAGCCCGAAGAGAGAACAGGGGCGAACCTACAATGAGCAGTTCTTC
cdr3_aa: CASSPKREQGRTYNEQFF

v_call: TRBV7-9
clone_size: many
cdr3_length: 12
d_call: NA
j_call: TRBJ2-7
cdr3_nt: TGTGCCAGCAGCTCCCGCTCCTACGAGCAGTACTTC
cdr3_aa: CASSSRSYEQYF

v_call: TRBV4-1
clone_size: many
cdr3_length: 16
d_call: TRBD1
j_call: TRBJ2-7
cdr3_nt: TGCGCCAGCAGCCAAACGGGGACAGGGAAATCCTACGAGCAGTACTTC
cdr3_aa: CASSQTGTGKSYEQYF

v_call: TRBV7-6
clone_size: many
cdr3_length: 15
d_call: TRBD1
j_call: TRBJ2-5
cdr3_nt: TGTGCCAGCAGCCCGCCCTCCGACAGGGGAGAGACCCAGTACTTC
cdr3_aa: CASSPPSDRGETQYF

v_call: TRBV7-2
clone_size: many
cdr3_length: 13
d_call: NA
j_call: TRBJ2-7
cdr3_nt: TGTGCCAGCAGCCCACGGGACCGCTACGAGCAGTACTTC
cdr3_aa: CASSPRDRYEQYF

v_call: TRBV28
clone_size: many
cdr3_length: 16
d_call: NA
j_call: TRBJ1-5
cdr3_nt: TGTGCCAGCAGTTTATTTAGGGTAATCAGCAATCAGCCCCAGCATTTT
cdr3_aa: CASSLFRVISNQPQHF

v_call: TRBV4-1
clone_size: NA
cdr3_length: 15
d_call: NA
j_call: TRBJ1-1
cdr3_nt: TGCGCCAGCAGCCAATCTTCCGACATGAACACTGAAGCTTTCTTT
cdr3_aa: CASSQSSDMNTEAFF

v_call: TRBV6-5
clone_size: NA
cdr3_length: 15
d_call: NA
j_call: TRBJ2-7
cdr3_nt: TGTGCCAGCAGTTACGAGGTCAGGGACCCCTACGAGCAGTACTTC
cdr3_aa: CASSYEVRDPYEQYF

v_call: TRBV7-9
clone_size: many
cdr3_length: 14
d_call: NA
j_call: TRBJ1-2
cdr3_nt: TGTGCCAGCAACGACAGGTCGGTTAACTATGGCTACACCTTC
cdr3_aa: CASNDRSVNYGYTF

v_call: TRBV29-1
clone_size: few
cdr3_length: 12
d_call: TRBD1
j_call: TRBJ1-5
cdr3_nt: TGCAGCGCGGGACAGAGCAATCAGCCCCAGCATTTT
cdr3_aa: CSAGQSNQPQHF

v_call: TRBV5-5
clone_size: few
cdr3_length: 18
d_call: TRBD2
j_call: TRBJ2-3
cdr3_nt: TGTGCCAGCAGCTTGAGACTAGCGGGTGAGGGATCAGGAGATACGCAGTATTTT
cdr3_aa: CASSLRLAGEGSGDTQYF

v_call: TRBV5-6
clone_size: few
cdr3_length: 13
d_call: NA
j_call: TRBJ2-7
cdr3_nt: TGTGCCAGCAGCTTGGGTCAGGGCTGGGAGCAGTACTTC
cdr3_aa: CASSLGQGWEQYF

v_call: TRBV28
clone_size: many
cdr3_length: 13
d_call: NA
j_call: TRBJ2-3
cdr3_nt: TGTGCCAGCAGTTTGTCTGGCTTCGATACGCAGTATTTT
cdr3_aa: CASSLSGFDTQYF

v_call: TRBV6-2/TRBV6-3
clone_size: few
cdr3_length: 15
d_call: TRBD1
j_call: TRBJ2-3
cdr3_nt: TGTGCCAGCAGTTATGAGGGACAGGGCACAGATACGCAGTATTTT
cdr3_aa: CASSYEGQGTDTQYF

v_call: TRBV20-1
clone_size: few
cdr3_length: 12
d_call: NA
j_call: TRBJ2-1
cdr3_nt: TGCAGTGCTAGATCTGGGGACAATGAGCAGTTCTTC
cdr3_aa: CSARSGDNEQFF